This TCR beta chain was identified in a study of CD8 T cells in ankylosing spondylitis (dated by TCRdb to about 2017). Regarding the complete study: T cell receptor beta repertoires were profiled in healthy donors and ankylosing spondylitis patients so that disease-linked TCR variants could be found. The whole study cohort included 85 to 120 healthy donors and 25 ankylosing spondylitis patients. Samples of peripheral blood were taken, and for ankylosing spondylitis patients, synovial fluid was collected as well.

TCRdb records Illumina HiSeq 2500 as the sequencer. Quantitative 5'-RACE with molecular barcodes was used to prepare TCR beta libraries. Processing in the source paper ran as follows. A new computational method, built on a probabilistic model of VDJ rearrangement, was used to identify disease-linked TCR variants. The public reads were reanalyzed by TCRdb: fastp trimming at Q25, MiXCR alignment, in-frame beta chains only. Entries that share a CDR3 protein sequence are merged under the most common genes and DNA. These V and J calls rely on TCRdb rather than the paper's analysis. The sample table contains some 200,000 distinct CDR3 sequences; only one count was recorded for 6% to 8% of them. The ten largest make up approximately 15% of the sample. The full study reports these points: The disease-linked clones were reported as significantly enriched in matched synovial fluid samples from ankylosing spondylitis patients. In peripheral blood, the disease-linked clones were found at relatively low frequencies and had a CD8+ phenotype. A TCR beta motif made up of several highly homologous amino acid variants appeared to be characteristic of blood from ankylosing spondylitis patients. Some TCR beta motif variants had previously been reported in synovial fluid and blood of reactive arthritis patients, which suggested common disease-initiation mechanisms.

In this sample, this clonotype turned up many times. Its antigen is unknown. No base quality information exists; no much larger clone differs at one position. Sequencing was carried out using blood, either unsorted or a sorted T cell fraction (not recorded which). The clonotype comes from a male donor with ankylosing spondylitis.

In nucleotides, the sequence is TGCGCCAGCAGCTTGGATGGGCTACCTAATGCTAACTATGGCTACACCTTC. Its protein product is CASSLDGLPNANYGYTF. The chain joins TRBV5-1 to TRBJ1-2; no D gene call is confident. The CDR3 sequence holds 17 residues, the cysteine and phenylalanine included. CDR3 DNA is the only sequence kept; it has 51 bases, read in frame from the first base. The germline V gene supplies CDR1 SGHRS and CDR2 YFSETQ. Cut back by 0 bases and 0 bases, the V and J ends lie 15 bases apart.